The 20 T cell receptor beta chains presented below share a single source sample, sequenced in a study of blood T cell repertoires in COVID-19. Data came from immunoSEQ multiplex PCR; TCRdb stores just in-frame clones and leaves some out. This sample has 150,000 to 200,000 clones; roughly 79% occur once, and the top ten carry around a sixth. Specimen: peripheral blood. Receptor source: a man in his 60s with active or convalescent COVID-19.

The chain links TRBV19 to TRBJ1-6; D not certain. The CDR3 spans 13 residues. Germline V lookup: CDR1 LNHDA, CDR2 SQIVND (reference sequence). Trimming cost V 6 bases and J 6 bases, with 9 bases left between them. The CDR3, as DNA: TGTGCCAGTAGCGAGGGAGCTAATTCACCCCTCCACTTT. This sequence encodes CASSEGANSPLHF.

The chain carries TRBV3-1 (or the pseudogene TRBV3-2) and TRBJ2-7; TRBD2 matches at 9 bases. Germline V gene lookup returns CDR1 LGHDT and CDR2 YNNKEL (reference sequence). The CDR3 runs to 16 residues. Unmatched junction bases numbered 13, after V lost 3 bases and J lost 7 bases. CDR3 coding DNA: TGTGCCAGCAGCCATCGATCCGGGACTAGCTTTTGGGAGCAGTACTTC. Protein product: CASSHRSGTSFWEQYF.

This clone occurred a few times. V is TRBV4-1 and J is TRBJ2-3; a possible D gene is TRBD2 (6 bases). This CDR3 contains 17 residues. Germline lookup yields CDR1 MGHRA and CDR2 YSYEKL. Between the trimmed V and J ends, which lost 5 bases and 2 bases, there was a span of 20 bases. The CDR3 is CASSKSEGGIFTDTQYF. CDR3 sequence (DNA): TGCGCCAGCAGCAAGTCGGAGGGCGGTATATTCACAGATACGCAGTATTTT.

The J gene is TRBJ2-7, the V gene TRBV28, with 14 bases lining up with TRBD2. The CDR3 consists of 18 residues. Germline V gives CDR1 MDHEN, CDR2 SYDVKM. J lost 2 bases, V lost 7 bases, and 13 bases had no gene match. CDR3 nucleotide sequence: TGTGCCAGCACCCCCCCCCGACAGACTAGCGGGAGGGCCTACGAGCAGTACTTC. This translates into CASTPPRQTSGRAYEQYF.

The chain carries TRBV9 and TRBJ1-1; D is uncertain. CDR1 and CDR2 (germline): SGDLS, YYNGEE. V lost 0 bases and J 0 bases, leaving 3 bases between the germline ends. This CDR3 spans 13 amino acids. The CDR3 region is CASSVALNTEAFF. DNA for the CDR3: TGTGCCAGCAGCGTAGCGTTGAACACTGAAGCTTTCTTT.

The V and J genes are TRBV19 and TRBJ1-2; D possibly corresponds to TRBD1 (6 bases). The CDR3 loop spans 12 amino acids. Trimming left V 11 bases short and J 8 bases short, with 18 bases between. Germline V gene lookup returns CDR1 LNHDA and CDR2 SQIVND (reference sequence). The CDR3 sequence: CAGRAGAQGYTF. CDR3 DNA sequence: TGTGCCGGCCGTGCGGGGGCACAGGGCTACACCTTC.

The CDR3 sequence is CASSPGTPAAYEQYF. Written as DNA, the CDR3 is TGTGCCAGCAGCCCCGGGACACCGGCCGCCTACGAGCAGTACTTC. This chain links TRBV7-9 with TRBJ2-7; weak D call: TRBD1 (6 bases). Germline V CDR1 and CDR2: SEHNR, FQNEAQ (reference sequence). With 5 bases removed from V and 2 bases from J, the gap between germline ends came to 16 bases. CDR3 length: 15 residues.

The chain is built from TRBV5-3 and TRBJ2-7; tentative D call: TRBD2 (6 bases). TRBV5-3 is known as an ORF, though its function is uncertain. Trimming cost V 4 bases and J 6 bases, with 23 bases left between them. The CDR3 totals 16 residues. CDR3 sequence reads: CARSGGRIRETSEQYF. CDR3 nucleotides: TGTGCCAGAAGCGGGGGGAGGATACGGGAGACTTCCGAGCAGTACTTC.

The chain combines TRBV7-2 with TRBJ2-7, with 9 bases lining up with TRBD1. With 3 bases clipped from V and 5 bases from J, the junction kept 5 bases outside the gene matches. The germline V gene has CDR1 SGHTA and CDR2 FQGNSA. CDR3 length: 14 amino acids. In DNA form, the CDR3 reads TGTGCCAGCAGCTTTCGACAGGGGGGCCACGAGCAGTACTTC. Translating gives CASSFRQGGHEQYF.

This sequence joins TRBV25-1 and TRBJ2-7, with TRBD1 identical over 7 bases. V trimming: 6 bases; J trimming: 2 bases; junction bases outside the gene matches: 4. The CDR3 consists of 13 residues. CDR1 MGHDK and CDR2 SYGVNS come from the germline V gene. CDR3 DNA sequence: TGTGCCAGCAGAGACAGGGCCACCTACGAGCAGTACTTC. It is translated as CASRDRATYEQYF.

This chain joins TRBV6-1 and TRBJ1-1, with unresolved D. Germline CDR1 and CDR2: MNHNS and SASEGT. The ends were cut back, 2 bases at V and 7 bases at J, with 11 bases in the middle. The CDR3 is 13 amino acids. CDR3 nucleotides: TGTGCCAGCAGTGAAACGAGTTACCTTGAAGCTTTCTTT. This sequence encodes CASSETSYLEAFF.

The chain links TRBV7-2 to TRBJ2-2; unclear D gene. CDR1 is SGHTA and CDR2 is FQGNSA in the germline V gene. The CDR3 is made up of 14 amino acids. Trimming removed 0 bases at V and 7 bases at J, with 9 bases between. In nucleotides, the CDR3 is TGTGCCAGCAGCTTAGCCCAGCGAGGCGGGGAGCTGTTTTTT. Translation gives CASSLAQRGGELFF.

The chain employs TRBV20-1 and TRBJ2-7; D uncertain. The CDR3 loop spans 11 amino acids. V dropped 3 bases and J dropped 7 bases, with 10 bases sitting between them. Germline values: CDR1 DFQATT, CDR2 SNEGSKA (reference sequence). CDR3 DNA: TGCAGTGCTAGCCTCCGGTCGGAGCAGTACTTC. This sequence encodes CSASLRSEQYF.

V usage is TRBV9 and J usage is TRBJ2-7; maybe TRBD1 (7 bases). Germline values: CDR1 SGDLS, CDR2 YYNGEE. Trimming left V 0 bases short and J 0 bases short, with 16 bases between. The length of the CDR3 is 17 residues. This CDR3 is CASSVVRGAGSSYEQYF. The CDR3 bases are TGTGCCAGCAGCGTAGTCAGGGGGGCGGGCAGCTCCTACGAGCAGTACTTC.

The chain uses TRBV12-3 or TRBV12-4 and TRBJ2-5; TRBD2 might be the D (5 bases). This CDR3 has 13 amino acids. The V end lost 7 bases, the J end lost 1 base, and 10 bases lay between the germline ends. The CDR3 region is CASTRTGQETQYF. CDR3 DNA: TGTGCCAGCACCAGGACTGGCCAAGAGACCCAGTACTTC.

This rearrangement joins TRBV6-5 to TRBJ1-1, with a tentative D call TRBD1 (5 bases). Trimming shortened V by 2 bases and J by 8 bases, and 9 bases separated the two germline ends. The germline V gene has CDR1 MNHEY and CDR2 SVGAGI. This CDR3 contains 12 residues. CDR3 sequence reads: CASSYSQGEAFF. As DNA, the CDR3 is TGTGCCAGCAGTTACAGCCAGGGCGAAGCTTTCTTT.

The V and J genes are TRBV28 and TRBJ2-5; D call uncertain. This CDR3 contains 14 residues. The germline CDR1 and CDR2 sequences are MDHEN and SYDVKM. V shed 5 bases and J shed 6 bases, with 16 bases lying between them. The CDR3 DNA sequence: TGTGCCAGCAGTCCCCCCGAGACACCGAAGACCCAGTACTTC. Translated: CASSPPETPKTQYF.

The chain employs TRBV10-3 and TRBJ1-5; 9 bases map to TRBD1. In germline, CDR1 is ENHRY, CDR2 SYGVKD. V was clipped by 3 bases and J by 7 bases; unmatched bases: 7. This CDR3 spans 15 amino acids. CDR3 protein: CAISEQGAVGQPQHF. DNA of the CDR3: TGTGCCATCAGTGAACAGGGGGCGGTAGGACAGCCCCAGCATTTT.

The J gene is TRBJ1-4, the V gene TRBV5-1; D ambiguous. Germline V lookup: CDR1 SGHRS, CDR2 YFSETQ. The length of the CDR3 is 14 residues. V was shortened by 0 bases and J by 8 bases, with 11 bases between the two germline ends. CDR3 protein: CASSLGTAREKLFF. The CDR3 DNA is TGCGCCAGCAGCTTGGGTACCGCTAGGGAAAAACTGTTTTTT.

The CDR3 region is CASSPGTDYEQYF. CDR3 bases: TGTGCCAGCAGCCCCGGGACAGACTACGAGCAGTACTTC. This chain uses TRBV3-1 (or the pseudogene TRBV3-2) with TRBJ2-7; 7 nucleotides align to TRBD1. The CDR3 totals 13 residues. Germline values: CDR1 LGHDT, CDR2 YNNKEL (reference sequence). Losses at the gene ends were 4 bases for V and 3 bases for J; bases not matched to a gene: 3.